This T cell receptor beta chain derives from a study of T cell responses to AZD1222 COVID-19 vaccine. Profiling relied on immunoSEQ multiplex PCR, and the TCRdb table lists in-frame clones only, not all of them. The sample lists about 160,000 clones, over 80% seen once, with under 2.5% in the top ten. This CDR3 has 15 amino acids. Trimming pared 2 bases from V and 0 bases from J, leaving 9 bases between. Germline assignment: CDR1 MDHEN and CDR2 SYDVKM. As to this clone: Antigen unknown.

Whole-study results and caveats: Distributed over spike, vaccine-associated CD4 TCRs predominated at 160-218 and 743-854.

This chain uses TRBV28 with TRBJ2-3, with a tentative D call TRBD1 (5 bases). The sample here was peripheral blood, taken on day 0 of AZD1222 vaccination. The TCR was taken from an adult in good health. In nucleotides, the CDR3 is TGTGCCAGCAGTTTACAGGGAAGTAGCACAGATACGCAGTATTTT. This gives the protein CASSLQGSSTDTQYF.